This TCR beta chain was observed in a study of blood T cell repertoires in COVID-19. About the study: T cells, B-cell-depleted T cells, or PBMCs provided the cDNA or gDNA that served as material.

Clones were sequenced by immunoSEQ multiplex PCR, and TCRdb holds only the in-frame ones, with some missing. This table holds roughly 200,000 clones, 75% to 85% found once. This CDR3 contains 17 residues. Germline CDR1 reads SGHTA; CDR2 reads FQGTGA. With 6 bases clipped from V and 1 base from J, the junction kept 10 bases outside the gene matches. Seattle-derived patients entered the study during active infection and were followed longitudinally. This clonotype originated in a woman aged 25 to 39 with COVID-19, enrolled during active disease. The specimen sequenced was peripheral blood. The gene calls are TRBV7-3 and TRBJ1-4; TRBD1 agrees at 8 bases. The CDR3: CASSPTGGFETNEKLFF. The CDR3 DNA is TGTGCCAGCAGTCCAACAGGGGGGTTCGAAACTAATGAAAAACTGTTTTTT.